This T cell receptor (beta chain) was found in a study of circulating CD8 cells and anti-PD-1 response in melanoma. About the research overall: Every 2 weeks, patients got 3 mg/kg nivolumab intravenously.

Using around 16 ng of total RNA, TCR libraries were made with the QIAseq Immune Repertoire TCR panel. TCRdb re-analysed the reads in MiXCR, keeping a single row per CDR3 protein. The table includes 750 to 1,000 distinct CDR3 sequences, about 13% detected once. Judged by abundance, this clonotype is medium-sized. Its specificity is not known. The ends lost 6 bases at V and 5 bases at J; junction bases unmatched: 3. Germline CDR1 reads LNHDA; CDR2 reads SQIVND (reference sequence). The CDR3 contains 13 residues. From live CD3+CD8+TCRalphabeta+ cells, four PD-1 and/or TIGIT subsets were sorted. Whole-study findings and limits: No tumor material was available, so peptide assays assessed reactivity.

The TCR was taken from a human donor with melanoma. The specimen was CD8+ T cells from PBMCs, collected at baseline or after one month of anti-PD-1 therapy (not recorded which). This rearrangement joins TRBV19 to TRBJ2-2, with 7 positions matching TRBD1. The CDR3 loop reads CASSYRGTGELFF. The CDR3 DNA reads as TGTGCCAGTAGCTACAGGGGTACCGGGGAGCTGTTTTTT.